This T cell receptor (beta chain) was captured by sequencing in a study of identifying expanded T cells in peripheral blood. With respect to this clone: What it binds is unknown.

The data were produced by immunoSEQ multiplex PCR, yet TCRdb's version contains in-frame clones alone and is incomplete. The sample shows around 100,000 clones, around nine tenths of them seen only once. The germline gives CDR1 SGHDT, CDR2 YYEEEE. With 2 bases removed from V and 1 base from J, the gap between germline ends came to 6 bases. The CDR3 spans 13 residues. Study conclusions and caveats: Across healthy donors, higher total template counts meant significantly greater roughly 2-week count variance. About 1.2 clones differed between technical replicates, versus approximately 17 and 20 over time.

Sample: blood. V gene TRBV5-6 combines with J gene TRBJ1-1; D gene unclear. This clonotype was obtained from a person aged 18-69 years in good health. CDR3 region: CASSFYRNTEAFF. The CDR3 coding sequence is TGTGCCAGCAGCTTCTACAGGAACACTGAAGCTTTCTTT.